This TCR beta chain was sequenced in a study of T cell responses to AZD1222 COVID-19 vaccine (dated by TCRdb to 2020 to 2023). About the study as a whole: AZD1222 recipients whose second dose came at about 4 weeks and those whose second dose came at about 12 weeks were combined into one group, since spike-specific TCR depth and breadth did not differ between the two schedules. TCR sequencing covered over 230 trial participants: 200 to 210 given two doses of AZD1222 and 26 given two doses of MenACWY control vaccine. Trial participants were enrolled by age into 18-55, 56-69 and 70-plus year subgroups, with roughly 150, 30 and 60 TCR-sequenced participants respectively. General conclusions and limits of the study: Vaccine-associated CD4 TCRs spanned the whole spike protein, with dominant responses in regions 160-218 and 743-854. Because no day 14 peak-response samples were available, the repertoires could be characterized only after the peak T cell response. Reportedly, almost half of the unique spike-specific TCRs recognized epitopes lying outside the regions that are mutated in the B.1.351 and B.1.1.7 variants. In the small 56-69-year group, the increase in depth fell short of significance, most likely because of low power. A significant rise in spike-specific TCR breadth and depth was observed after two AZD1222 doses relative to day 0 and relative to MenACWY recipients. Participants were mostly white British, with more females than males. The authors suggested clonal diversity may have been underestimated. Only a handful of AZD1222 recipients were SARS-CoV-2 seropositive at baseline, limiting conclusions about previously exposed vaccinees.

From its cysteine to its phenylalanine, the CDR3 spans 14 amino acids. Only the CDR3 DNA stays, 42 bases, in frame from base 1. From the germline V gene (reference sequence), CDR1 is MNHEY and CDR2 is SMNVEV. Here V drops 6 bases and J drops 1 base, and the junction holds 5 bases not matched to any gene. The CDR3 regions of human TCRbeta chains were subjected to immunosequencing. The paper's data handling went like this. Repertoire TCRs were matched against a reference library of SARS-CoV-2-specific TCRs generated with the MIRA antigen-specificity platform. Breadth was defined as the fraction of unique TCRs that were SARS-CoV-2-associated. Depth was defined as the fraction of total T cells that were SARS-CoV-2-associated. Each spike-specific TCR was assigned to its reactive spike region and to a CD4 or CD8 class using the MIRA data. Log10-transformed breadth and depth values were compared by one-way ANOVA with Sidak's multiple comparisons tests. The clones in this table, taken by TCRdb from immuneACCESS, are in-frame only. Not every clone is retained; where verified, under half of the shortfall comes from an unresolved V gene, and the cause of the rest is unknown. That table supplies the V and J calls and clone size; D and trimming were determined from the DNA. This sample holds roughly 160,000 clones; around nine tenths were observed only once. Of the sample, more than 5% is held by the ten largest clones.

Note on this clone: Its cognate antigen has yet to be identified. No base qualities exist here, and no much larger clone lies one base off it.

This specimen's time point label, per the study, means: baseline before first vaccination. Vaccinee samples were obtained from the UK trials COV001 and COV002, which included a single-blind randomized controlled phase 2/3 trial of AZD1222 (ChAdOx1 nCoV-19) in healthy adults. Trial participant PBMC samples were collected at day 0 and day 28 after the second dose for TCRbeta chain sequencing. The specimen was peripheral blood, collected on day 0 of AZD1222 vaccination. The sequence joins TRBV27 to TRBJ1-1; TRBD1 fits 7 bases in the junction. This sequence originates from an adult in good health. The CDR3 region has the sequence CASSFRQGNTEAFF. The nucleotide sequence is TGTGCCAGCAGCTTCAGACAGGGGAACACTGAAGCTTTCTTT.